Listed below are T cell receptor beta chains from one sample, sequenced in a study of shared clonotypes between healthy human individuals. The table came from immunoSEQ multiplex PCR; TCRdb's copy has only in-frame clones and leaves some out. The table includes hundreds of thousands of clones, roughly 96% detected once. The sequencing input was naive CD8+ T cells sorted from blood. The receptors were sampled from a woman in her twenties or thirties in good health. The CDR3 runs from the conserved cysteine through the conserved F or W. A D gene is named only where the DNA matches it firmly. Part of the rows lack a size; the others show once, few, many or a class for expanded clones.

>.|.|TRBV5-7|TRBJ2-7
CASSLLPPPYEQYF
TGTGCCAGCAGCTTGTTACCTCCCCCGTACGAGCAGTACTTC
>TRBD1|.|TRBV6-4|TRBJ1-2
CASRGQGFGYTF
TGTGCCAGCAGAGGACAGGGCTTTGGCTACACCTTC
>.|.|TRBV4-2|TRBJ2-2
CASSQDPQGNTGELFF
TGTGCCAGCAGCCAAGATCCGCAAGGGAACACCGGGGAGCTGTTTTTT
>.|.|TRBV27|TRBJ2-2
CASSPGFNTGELFF
TGTGCCAGCAGTCCGGGATTCAACACCGGGGAGCTGTTTTTT
>.|.|TRBV19|TRBJ2-7
CASSIDSGNYEQYF
TGTGCCAGTAGTATAGACAGCGGAAACTACGAGCAGTACTTC
>.|.|TRBV27|TRBJ2-1
CASSLTSEVIGEQFF
TGTGCCAGCAGTTTAACGTCCGAGGTCATAGGTGAGCAGTTCTTC
>.|.|TRBV27|TRBJ1-5
CASSLSGRSNQPQHF
TGTGCCAGCAGTTTATCCGGACGAAGCAATCAGCCCCAGCATTTT
>TRBD2|.|TRBV2|TRBJ2-5
CASRLAGGDQTQYF
TGTGCCAGCAGACTAGCGGGAGGGGATCAGACCCAGTACTTC
>.|.|TRBV28|TRBJ2-1
CASSLPRLGGVAARQDYNEQFF
TGTGCCAGCAGTTTGCCCCGCCTTGGTGGGGTAGCGGCACGCCAGGACTACAATGAGCAGTTCTTC
>TRBD2|.|TRBV13|TRBJ2-1
CASSPTSGTDNEQFF
TGTGCCAGCAGCCCGACTAGCGGGACCGACAATGAGCAGTTCTTC
>.|.|TRBV19|TRBJ2-7
CASSPRWGYEQYF
TGTGCCAGTAGTCCCCGTTGGGGTTACGAGCAGTACTTC
>.|.|TRBV7-9|TRBJ1-1
CASRDGGTEAFF
TGTGCCAGTCGGGACGGCGGCACTGAAGCTTTCTTT
>.|.|TRBV9|TRBJ2-4
CASSSDGAKNIQYF
TGTGCCAGCAGCTCCGACGGGGCCAAAAACATTCAGTACTTC
>.|once|TRBV28|TRBJ2-2
CASTISPLGWGSRGGELFF
TGTGCCAGCACCATATCCCCTCTAGGGTGGGGCTCCAGGGGCGGGGAGCTGTTTTTT
>.|.|TRBV2|TRBJ2-7
CAEDPDEQYF
TGTGCCGAGGATCCCGACGAGCAGTACTTC
>.|.|TRBV28|TRBJ2-1
CASSLTNLYNEQFF
TGTGCCAGCAGTTTAACTAACCTCTACAATGAGCAGTTCTTC
>.|.|TRBV28|TRBJ2-3
CASRGPGSTQYF
TGTGCCAGCAGGGGACCCGGATCTACGCAGTATTTT
>TRBD2|.|TRBV9|TRBJ2-1
CASSDGTSGTLGNEQFF
TGTGCCAGCAGCGACGGGACTAGCGGGACTTTGGGGAATGAGCAGTTCTTC
>TRBD2|.|TRBV19|TRBJ2-3
CASSIWLAGVETDTQYF
TGTGCCAGTAGTATATGGCTAGCGGGAGTCGAGACAGATACGCAGTATTTT
>TRBD1|.|TRBV27|TRBJ1-1
CASGTGPEAFF
TGTGCCAGTGGGACAGGGCCTGAAGCTTTCTTT
>.|.|TRBV7-9|TRBJ2-3
CASSNPASTSFTDTQYF
TGTGCCAGCAGCAACCCCGCGTCGACTAGTTTTACAGATACGCAGTATTTT
>.|.|TRBV28|TRBJ2-3
CASSVSGTLGADTQYF
TGTGCCAGCAGTGTCTCCGGGACTCTTGGCGCAGATACGCAGTATTTT
>.|.|TRBV13|TRBJ2-7
CASSLADRPYEQYF
TGTGCCAGCAGCTTGGCAGACAGGCCCTACGAGCAGTACTTC
>.|.|TRBV28|TRBJ1-1
CASSPGQVNTEAFF
TGTGCCAGCAGCCCGGGACAAGTCAACACTGAAGCTTTCTTT
>.|.|TRBV2|TRBJ2-3
CASRGIQSPSTDTQYF
TGTGCCAGCAGGGGTATCCAGTCCCCTAGCACAGATACGCAGTATTTT
>.|once|TRBV28|TRBJ1-5
CAIGGLREGNQPQHF
TGTGCCATCGGAGGACTCCGAGAGGGAAATCAGCCCCAGCATTTT
>TRBD2|.|TRBV11-3|TRBJ2-1
CASSLGLRPSGREYNEQFF
TGTGCCAGCAGCTTAGGACTTAGGCCTAGCGGGAGGGAATACAATGAGCAGTTCTTC
>.|.|TRBV9|TRBJ2-7
CASSVEEGSFWEQYF
TGTGCCAGCAGCGTAGAGGAAGGATCTTTCTGGGAGCAGTACTTC
>.|.|TRBV6-1|TRBJ2-5
CASEGIYETQYF
TGTGCCAGCGAGGGGATTTATGAGACCCAGTACTTC
>.|.|TRBV27|TRBJ1-5
CASSPTGSNQPQHF
TGTGCCAGCAGTCCTACGGGGAGCAATCAGCCCCAGCATTTT
>.|.|TRBV5-1|TRBJ1-5
CASSLGETDNQPQHF
TGCGCCAGCAGCTTGGGCGAGACAGACAATCAGCCCCAGCATTTT
>.|.|TRBV6-6|TRBJ2-1
CASSYPEGSSYNEQFF
TGTGCCAGCAGTTACCCGGAAGGGAGCTCCTACAATGAGCAGTTCTTC
>.|once|TRBV14|TRBJ1-1
CASSQGGGWTEAFF
TGTGCCAGCAGCCAAGGGGGGGGATGGACTGAAGCTTTCTTT
>TRBD2|.|TRBV13|TRBJ2-7
CASSLAGAGGPYEQYF
TGTGCCAGCAGCTTAGCAGGTGCGGGAGGCCCCTACGAGCAGTACTTC
>.|.|TRBV28|TRBJ1-1
CASSFARNTEAFF
TGTGCCAGCAGTTTTGCCAGGAACACTGAAGCTTTCTTT
>TRBD2|.|TRBV29-1|TRBJ2-7
CSVEDRLAGTYEQYF
TGCAGCGTTGAAGATCGACTAGCGGGGACCTACGAGCAGTACTTC
>TRBD1|.|TRBV5-8|TRBJ1-1
CASSLSGTGYTEAFF
TGTGCCAGCAGCTTGTCCGGGACAGGGTACACTGAAGCTTTCTTT
>TRBD2|.|TRBV27|TRBJ2-5
CASSYTSGFGETQYF
TGTGCCAGCAGTTACACTAGCGGGTTTGGGGAGACCCAGTACTTC
>.|.|TRBV6-1|TRBJ2-7
CASVVRDTVYEQYF
TGTGCCAGCGTAGTCCGGGACACCGTCTACGAGCAGTACTTC
>TRBD2|.|TRBV13|TRBJ2-5
CASSLGLAGQETQYF
TGTGCCAGCAGCTTAGGACTAGCGGGTCAAGAGACCCAGTACTTC
>.|once|TRBV29-1|TRBJ2-7
CSVDLADNYEQYF
TGCAGCGTTGATCTAGCCGATAACTACGAGCAGTACTTC
>.|.|TRBV6-5|TRBJ2-7
CASSHTSGSYEQYF
TGTGCCAGCAGTCATACCTCAGGCTCCTACGAGCAGTACTTC
>TRBD1|.|TRBV28|TRBJ1-1
CASSFMSSTGGMNTEAFF
TGTGCCAGCAGTTTTATGTCCTCGACAGGGGGGATGAACACTGAAGCTTTCTTT